These 27 T cell receptor beta chains came from one sample sequenced in a study of shared clonotypes between healthy human individuals. Using immunoSEQ multiplex PCR, the repertoire was profiled, and TCRdb retains in-frame clones only, with some absent. The data show roughly 2,300,000 clones, with around 90% seen just once and 0.37% held by the top ten. Material: naive CD4+ T cells from PBMCs. Subset indicated: CD45RA+ positively selected. All receptors derive from a man aged 18 to 29 in good health. Some clones in this sample may be carry-over from other donors' samples.

The chain carries TRBV7-2 and TRBJ1-1; 8 nucleotides match TRBD1. With V trimmed by 5 bases and J by 1 base, 6 bases remained unmatched. CDR1 is SGHTA and CDR2 is FQGNSA in the germline V gene. The CDR3 is 15 residues long. CDR3 DNA sequence: TGTGCCAGCAGCACCCGGGACAGGACGAACACTGAAGCTTTCTTT. It translates to CASSTRDRTNTEAFF.

Only one count was recorded for this clone. The V call is TRBV11-2, the J call TRBJ1-1; 12 nucleotides line up with TRBD1. CDR1 and CDR2 from the germline V gene are SGHAT and FQNNGV. The CDR3 has 15 residues. Germline trimming cut 5 bases from V and 3 bases from J; bases unmatched to any gene: 4. The CDR3 sequence is CASSLGQGADTEAFF. For the CDR3, the DNA is TGTGCCAGCAGCCTGGGACAGGGGGCTGACACTGAAGCTTTCTTT.

V and J are TRBV14 and TRBJ1-1; D is possibly TRBD1 (5 bases). This CDR3 has 15 amino acids. Trimming removed 2 bases at V and 1 base at J, with 11 bases between. CDR1 is SGHDN, CDR2 FVKESK, per germline. CDR3 sequence: CASSQLGRENTEAFF. As DNA, the CDR3 is TGTGCCAGCAGCCAACTAGGCAGGGAGAACACTGAAGCTTTCTTT. The variable domain in full, with the rest retrieved from reference TRBV14 and TRBJ1-1, is EAGVTQFPSHSVIEKGQTVTLRCDPISGHDNLYWYRRVMGKEIKFLLHFVKESKQDESGMPNNRFLAERTGGTYSTLKVQPAELEDSGVYFCASSQLGRENTEAFFGQGTRLTVV.

This chain uses TRBV9 with TRBJ1-2; weak D call: TRBD1 (6 bases). V was shortened by 4 bases and J by 2 bases, with 15 bases between the two germline ends. The CDR3 has 15 amino acids. The germline gives CDR1 SGDLS, CDR2 YYNGEE. The CDR3 sequence is CASSPFLDSNYGYTF. The CDR3 nucleotides read TGTGCCAGCAGCCCATTTTTGGACAGCAACTATGGCTACACCTTC.

This chain uses TRBV11-2 with TRBJ1-3, with a possible D match to TRBD1 (5 bases). The germline V gene has CDR1 SGHAT and CDR2 FQNNGV. Trimming pared 0 bases from V and 9 bases from J, leaving 12 bases between. The CDR3 totals 14 residues. CDR3 coding DNA: TGTGCCAGCAGCTTAGATTTCGGGACGGGCACCATATATTTT. This translates into CASSLDFGTGTIYF.

The count of this clone is one. This sequence joins TRBV6-5 and TRBJ2-7; 9 positions agree with TRBD1. CDR3 size: 15 residues. Germline V gene data show CDR1 as MNHEY and CDR2 as SVGAGI. Trimming removed 4 bases from V and 3 bases from J; junction bases left unmatched: 7. The CDR3 spells CASSSVSGQGYEQYF. As DNA, the CDR3 is TGTGCCAGCAGTTCGGTCTCGGGACAGGGCTACGAGCAGTACTTC.

J is TRBJ1-2 and V is TRBV21-1. TRBV21-1 constitutes a pseudogene. The length of the CDR3 is 19 residues. The DNA for the CDR3 is TGTGCCAGCAGCAAAGGGTTGGGGGGCCTCCCTGGGGTTAACTATGGCTACACCTTC. Its translation: CASSKGLGGLPGVNYGYTF.

This sequence joins TRBV28 and TRBJ1-3, with a weak D call TRBD1 (6 bases). CDR1 is MDHEN and CDR2 is SYDVKM in the germline V gene. CDR3 length: 15 amino acids. V shed 5 bases and J shed 2 bases, with 13 bases lying between them. CDR3 region: CASSLGGAPGNTIYF. CDR3 coding DNA: TGTGCCAGCAGTCTAGGGGGGGCGCCTGGAAACACCATATATTTT.

This sequence joins TRBV14 and TRBJ1-1, with D possibly matching TRBD1 (5 bases). The CDR3 is made up of 16 amino acids. Trimming left V 1 base short and J 0 bases short, with 12 bases between. Germline CDR1 SGHDN, CDR2 FVKESK. The CDR3 spells CASSQVGGTMNTEAFF. The CDR3 nucleotides read TGTGCCAGCAGCCAAGTGGGGGGGACTATGAACACTGAAGCTTTCTTT.

The genes are TRBV7-9 and TRBJ2-1, with TRBD2 identical over 8 bases. The V gene's germline CDR1 is SEHNR and CDR2 FQNEAQ (reference sequence). Losses at the gene ends were 3 bases for V and 0 bases for J; bases not matched to a gene: 7. The CDR3 contains 17 residues. The CDR3 DNA reads TGTGCCAGCAGCTTTATTACTAGCGGAGGCTCCTACAATGAGCAGTTCTTC. Translated, it gives CASSFITSGGSYNEQFF.

This chain links TRBV12-5 with TRBJ1-5; D call uncertain. V lost 1 base and J 0 bases, leaving 4 bases between the germline ends. Germline lookup yields CDR1 LGHNT and CDR2 FRNRAP. The length of the CDR3 is 14 residues. This CDR3 reads CASGLGHSNQPQHF. Written as DNA, the CDR3 is TGTGCTAGTGGTTTGGGACATAGCAATCAGCCCCAGCATTTT.

This clone was counted a few times. The CDR3 sequence is CASSLVTGQSNTEAFF. For the CDR3, the DNA is TGCGCCAGCAGCTTGGTCACAGGTCAGTCGAACACTGAAGCTTTCTTT. V gene TRBV5-1 combines with J gene TRBJ1-1; TRBD1 might be the D (5 bases). Germline-derived CDR1 and CDR2 are SGHRS and YFSETQ. There are 16 residues in the CDR3. Trimming removed 0 bases from V and 1 base from J, with 13 bases in between.

This clone was recorded once. This sequence joins TRBV5-1 and TRBJ2-7, with TRBD2 identical over 11 bases. V gave up 4 bases and J gave up 2 bases; unmatched junction bases: 5. This CDR3 contains 15 residues. Per germline, CDR1 SGHRS and CDR2 YFSETQ. DNA of the CDR3: TGCGCCAGCAGCATGGGACTAGCGGAGACCTACGAGCAGTACTTC. Its protein product is CASSMGLAETYEQYF. The full variable domain, its missing parts supplied by reference TRBV5-1 and TRBJ2-7, is KAGVTQTPRYLIKTRGQQVTLSCSPISGHRSVSWYQQTPGQGLQFLFEYFSETQRNKGNFPGRFSGRQFSNSRSEMNVSTLELGDSALYLCASSMGLAETYEQYFGPGTRLTVT.

The V call is TRBV2, the J call TRBJ1-1; D not certain. The ends were cut back, 4 bases at V and 4 bases at J, with 19 bases in the middle. The CDR3 is 16 amino acids. Germline values: CDR1 SNHLY, CDR2 FYNNEI. The CDR3: CASSAPWGDPSTEAFF. The CDR3 nucleotides read TGTGCCAGCAGTGCCCCATGGGGTGACCCTAGCACTGAAGCTTTCTTT.

The V and J genes are TRBV4-2 and TRBJ1-2; no definite D call. The CDR3 extends over 14 amino acids. V dropped 0 bases and J dropped 4 bases, with 9 bases sitting between them. CDR1 is LGHNA and CDR2 is YNFKEQ in the germline V gene. The CDR3 region is CASSQDAYSYGYTF. The CDR3 nucleotides read TGTGCCAGCAGCCAAGATGCATATTCCTATGGCTACACCTTC.

V and J are TRBV5-6 and TRBJ1-5; D remains unclear. In germline, CDR1 is SGHDT, CDR2 YYEEEE. V lost 1 base to trimming and J lost 3 bases, with 14 bases between them. The CDR3 extends over 16 amino acids. The CDR3 DNA sequence: TGTGCCAGCAGCTTGAGTTTCTGGCCGGACAATCAGCCCCAGCATTTT. It codes for CASSLSFWPDNQPQHF. Complete variable domain (other parts from reference TRBV5-6 and TRBJ1-5): DAGVTQSPTHLIKTRGQQVTLRCSPKSGHDTVSWYQQALGQGPQFIFQYYEEEERQRGNFPDRFSGHQFPNYSSELNVNALLLGDSALYLCASSLSFWPDNQPQHFGDGTRLSIL.

J is TRBJ1-1 and V is TRBV28, with D uncertain. The CDR3 has 16 amino acids. Germline-derived CDR1 and CDR2 are MDHEN and SYDVKM. Trimming took off 4 bases at V and 1 base at J, with 16 bases between the two ends. CDR3 protein: CASSSHLGRANTEAFF. The CDR3, as DNA: TGTGCCAGCAGTTCGCACCTTGGGAGGGCGAACACTGAAGCTTTCTTT.

V and J are TRBV5-1 and TRBJ2-7; TRBD2 agrees at 8 bases. Germline trimming cut 6 bases from V and 6 bases from J; bases unmatched to any gene: 11. Germline V lookup: CDR1 SGHRS, CDR2 YFSETQ. The CDR3 loop spans 14 amino acids. As DNA, the CDR3 is TGCGCCAGCACCAAGGCGGGGGGTGGTGGCGAGCAGTACTTC. The encoded protein is CASTKAGGGGEQYF.

The J gene is TRBJ2-7, the V gene TRBV28; 10 bases fit TRBD1. Germline V gives CDR1 MDHEN, CDR2 SYDVKM. The CDR3 totals 15 residues. V lost 2 bases and J lost 3; bases outside the gene matches: 4. The CDR3 reads CASSLARTGGYEQYF. The CDR3 region has the DNA TGTGCCAGCAGTTTAGCGCGGACAGGGGGCTACGAGCAGTACTTC.

This clone showed up just a few times. J is TRBJ1-1 and V is TRBV29-1; D unclear. V gave up 3 bases and J gave up 6 bases, with 20 bases separating them. The CDR3 is made up of 15 amino acids. The V gene's germline CDR1 is SQVTM and CDR2 ANQGSEA. The CDR3 sequence is CSVDGPPNYKSEAFF. The CDR3 bases are TGCAGCGTTGATGGCCCACCGAATTATAAATCTGAAGCTTTCTTT.

This chain connects TRBV6-1 to TRBJ2-5; 7 nucleotides agree with TRBD1. V shed 6 bases, J shed 2 bases, and the junction held 6 bases outside the gene matches. This CDR3 is 14 amino acids long. The germline V gene has CDR1 MNHNS and CDR2 SASEGT. The CDR3 nucleotides are TGTGCCAGCAGGGACCCGGGACAGCAAGAGACCCAGTACTTC. It yields the protein CASRDPGQQETQYF.

This clone appeared a few times. J is TRBJ2-2 and V is TRBV11-3; unclear D gene. Germline CDR1 reads SGHNT; CDR2 reads YENEEA. The CDR3 length is 13 residues. The V gene lost 1 base and the J gene lost 6 bases, with 6 bases spanning the gap. CDR3 region: CASSLAVAGELFF. CDR3 DNA: TGTGCCAGCAGCTTAGCGGTGGCCGGGGAGCTGTTTTTT.

Regarding this clone: The identical CDR3 is also encoded by other nucleotide sequences in the sample. This chain connects TRBV14 to TRBJ2-7; D gene uncertain. The CDR3 runs to 11 residues. Per the germline V gene, CDR1 is SGHDN and CDR2 is FVKESK. V lost 1 base to trimming and J lost 6 bases, with 4 bases between them. The CDR3 here is CASSQASEQYF. The CDR3 nucleotides are TGTGCCAGCAGCCAAGCTTCCGAGCAGTACTTC.

CDR3 sequence (DNA): TGTGCCAGCTCACCAGTCGACAGGGTGTATGGCTACACCTTC. This codes for CASSPVDRVYGYTF. The rearrangement joins TRBV18 to TRBJ1-2; 7 positions agree with TRBD1. Unmatched junction bases numbered 5, after V lost 2 bases and J lost 5 bases. Germline V gene data show CDR1 as KGHSH and CDR2 as LQKENI. This CDR3 is built from 14 residues.

CDR3 sequence: CASSLGTEEFF. CDR3 DNA sequence: TGTGCCAGCAGCTTAGGGACCGAGGAGTTCTTC. The chain has TRBV11-2 and TRBJ2-1; the D is unclear. CDR3 length: 11 amino acids. The germline gives CDR1 SGHAT, CDR2 FQNNGV. Trimming stripped 1 base from V and 14 bases from J, with 9 bases between.

The rearrangement uses TRBV5-1 and TRBJ2-7, with D unresolved. Germline V gene sequence: CDR1 SGHRS, CDR2 YFSETQ. The V end was cut by 0 bases, the J end by 3 bases, with 10 bases between. The CDR3 is made up of 14 amino acids. The CDR3 reads CASSLGISGYEQYF. The CDR3 nucleotides are TGCGCCAGCAGCTTGGGGATTAGTGGCTACGAGCAGTACTTC.

DNA for the CDR3: TGCGCCAGCAATACACAGTACCAAGAGACCCAGTACTTC. This sequence encodes CASNTQYQETQYF. The genes are TRBV5-1 and TRBJ2-5, with D unresolved. The V end lost 6 bases, the J end lost 0 bases, and 9 bases lay between the germline ends. The length of the CDR3 is 13 residues. Germline V gene lookup returns CDR1 SGHRS and CDR2 YFSETQ.